This T cell receptor beta chain was recovered during a study of T-cell memory formation after mild COVID-19. TCRdb processed the 5' RACE reads anew with MiXCR; each CDR3 protein has one entry. Of roughly 560,000 distinct CDR3 sequences listed, roughly 20% are singletons. Germline CDR1 reads SGHRS; CDR2 reads YFSETQ. Trimming cost V 3 bases and J 2 bases; bases outside gene matches: 2. This CDR3 is 14 amino acids long. This clonotype has only a few counts. This clonotype originated in an adult woman who had mild COVID-19 (a few samples of this study predate the infection). Cell type and time point are not known. This sequence joins TRBV5-1 and TRBJ2-3; TRBD1 aligns across 8 bases. Sequencing was performed on PBMCs or a T cell subset sorted from them (not recorded which). The chain's CDR3 is CASSWQGATDTQYF. DNA of the CDR3: TGCGCCAGCAGCTGGCAGGGGGCCACAGATACGCAGTATTTT.